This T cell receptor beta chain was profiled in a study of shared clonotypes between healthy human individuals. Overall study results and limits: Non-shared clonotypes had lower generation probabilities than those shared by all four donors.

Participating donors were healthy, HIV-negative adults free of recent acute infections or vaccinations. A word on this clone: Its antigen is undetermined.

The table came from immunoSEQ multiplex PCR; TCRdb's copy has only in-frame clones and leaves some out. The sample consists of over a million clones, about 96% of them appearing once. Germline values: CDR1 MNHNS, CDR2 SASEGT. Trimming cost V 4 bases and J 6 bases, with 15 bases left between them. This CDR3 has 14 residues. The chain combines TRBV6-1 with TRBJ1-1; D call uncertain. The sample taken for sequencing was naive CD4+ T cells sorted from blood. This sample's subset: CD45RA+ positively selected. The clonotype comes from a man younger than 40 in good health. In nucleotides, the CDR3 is TGTGCCAGCAGTGTGAGGCACCCCTTGGCTGAAGCTTTCTTT. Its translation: CASSVRHPLAEAFF.